The 24 T cell receptor beta chains presented below share a single source sample, sequenced in a study of response to subunit inactivated influenza vaccine (dated by TCRdb to the late 2010s). Libraries were built with RT-PCR. The sample was run on an Illumina HiSeq 2500. TCRdb reworked the public reads: Q25 trimming with fastp, MiXCR clone assembly, productive beta chains retained. Each CDR3 protein appears once, grouped with its most common genes and DNA. Present in this sample are under 950,000 distinct CDR3 sequences, around 20% of which were seen just once. The top ten hold roughly 10% of the sample. The sequences come from PBMCs from blood, collected about 5 days after vaccination. Source of these receptors: a man aged 45 to 65 who received an inactivated influenza vaccine. Donor details come from another sample of the same person, matched by shared clones.

The sample holds many counts of this clonotype. The chain carries TRBV24-1 and TRBJ2-3, with D uncertain. Per the germline V gene, CDR1 is KGHDR and CDR2 is SFDVKD. This CDR3 spans 11 amino acids. V was shortened by 7 bases and J by 2 bases, with 3 bases between the two germline ends. The CDR3 loop is CATSTTDTQYF. CDR3 bases: TGTGCCACCAGCACCACAGATACGCAGTATTTT.

This chain links TRBV28 with TRBJ2-1, with 7 bases aligning to TRBD2. V lost 7 bases and J lost 0; bases outside the gene matches: 12. This CDR3 is 17 amino acids long. Germline-derived CDR1 and CDR2 are MDHEN and SYDVKM. The CDR3 reads CASMFFGRGSSYNEQFF. The DNA of the CDR3 is TGTGCCAGCATGTTTTTTGGGCGGGGGAGCTCCTACAATGAGCAGTTCTTC.

This clonotype turned up a few times. The CDR3 bases are TGCAGCGTTGAAGCGGAGGTAGACTACGAGCAGTACTTC. Its protein is CSVEAEVDYEQYF. The chain recombines TRBV29-1 with TRBJ2-7; D may be TRBD2 (5 bases). V was clipped by 1 base and J by 3 bases, with 10 bases between them. The CDR3 runs 13 residues. Germline loops: CDR1 SQVTM, CDR2 ANQGSEA.

The CDR3 reads CSVDGLDSSYNEQFF. DNA for the CDR3: TGCAGCGTTGACGGGCTCGACAGCTCCTACAATGAGCAGTTCTTC. The chain joins TRBV29-1 to TRBJ2-1; weak D call: TRBD1 (5 bases). The CDR3 contains 15 residues. CDR1 and CDR2 (germline): SQVTM, ANQGSEA. Trimming cost V 3 bases and J 0 bases, with 12 bases left between them.

The V call is TRBV20-1, the J call TRBJ2-3; 8 bases line up with TRBD2. This CDR3 has 13 amino acids. The germline CDR1 and CDR2 sequences are DFQATT and SNEGSKA (reference sequence). Trimming at V came to 3 bases and at J to 5 bases, leaving 4 bases not matched to a gene. The CDR3 reads CSASGRAVDTQYF. The CDR3 DNA sequence: TGCAGTGCTAGCGGGAGGGCCGTAGATACGCAGTATTTT.

This clonotype has ten or more counts. The chain couples TRBV10-3 to TRBJ2-7; D is uncertain. The CDR3 is 15 amino acids. The V gene's germline CDR1 is ENHRY and CDR2 SYGVKD. Trimming stripped 8 bases from V and 2 bases from J, with 19 bases between. CDR3 loop: CAIAEPGLGPYEQYF. The CDR3 DNA reads TGTGCCATCGCGGAGCCGGGCCTCGGACCCTACGAGCAGTACTTC.

The chain joins TRBV7-2 to TRBJ2-1; no reliable D call. The CDR3 has 16 amino acids. V was trimmed by 5 bases and J by 7 bases, leaving 21 bases between them. Germline CDR1 and CDR2: SGHTA and FQGNSA. In DNA form, the CDR3 reads TGTGCCAGCAGCCTTCGGGCGCCCCAGGTCGGTAATGAGCAGTTCTTC. Protein: CASSLRAPQVGNEQFF.

The chain carries TRBV20-1 and TRBJ2-3; 10 nucleotides agree with TRBD2. This CDR3 has 13 amino acids. J was trimmed by 4 bases and V by 5 bases; bases with no gene match: 3. Germline V CDR1 and CDR2: DFQATT, SNEGSKA (reference sequence). This CDR3 reads CSALLAGSDTQYF. In DNA form, the CDR3 reads TGCAGTGCTCTACTAGCGGGGTCAGATACGCAGTATTTT.

This clonotype was observed a handful of times. The genes are TRBV20-1 and TRBJ2-7; 7 bases line up with TRBD1. Germline assignment: CDR1 DFQATT and CDR2 SNEGSKA (reference sequence). The CDR3 runs to 13 residues. The trim removed 3 bases at V and 7 bases at J, leaving 9 bases unmatched. In DNA, the CDR3 is TGCAGTGCTAGCCCGGGGACAGCCAGGGAGCAGTACTTC. This gives the protein CSASPGTAREQYF.

This clonotype was seen only a few times. The genes are TRBV4-3 and TRBJ1-2; a possible D gene is TRBD1 (6 bases). The CDR3 covers 15 residues. The ends were cut back, 0 bases at V and 12 bases at J, with 20 bases in the middle. CDR1 and CDR2 from the germline V gene are LGHNA and YSLEER. CDR3 DNA: TGCGCCAGCAGCCAAGATAGAGGTGCAGGGGTATCGAACACCTTC. It codes for CASSQDRGAGVSNTF.

The genes are TRBV7-2 and TRBJ1-4; the D gene is possibly TRBD1 (5 bases). V lost 4 bases to trimming and J lost 6 bases, with 18 bases between them. The CDR3 runs to 16 residues. Germline assignment: CDR1 SGHTA and CDR2 FQGNSA. The CDR3 bases are TGTGCCAGCAGCTCCTTTGTCAGGGTGATCGATGAAAAACTGTTTTTT. It yields the protein CASSSFVRVIDEKLFF.

This clonotype has only a few counts. CDR3 residues: CASSFGHLDGYTF. The CDR3 DNA is TGTGCCAGCAGCTTTGGACACCTAGATGGCTACACCTTC. This chain connects TRBV7-9 to TRBJ1-2; a weak D match, TRBD1 (5 bases). The CDR3 extends over 13 amino acids. Trimming removed 3 bases at V and 6 bases at J, with 11 bases between. The germline gives CDR1 SEHNR, CDR2 FQNEAQ (reference sequence).

This chain links TRBV7-2 with TRBJ2-4, with a tentative D call TRBD1 (5 bases). Germline V gene sequence: CDR1 SGHTA, CDR2 FQGNSA. The CDR3 has 15 amino acids. V lost 6 bases and J lost 0, with 12 bases in between. DNA of the CDR3: TGTGCCAGCAGTCCCAGGGCGCTAGCCAAAAACATTCAGTACTTC. Translated: CASSPRALAKNIQYF. The variable domain in full, with the rest retrieved from reference TRBV7-2 and TRBJ2-4, is GAGVSQSPSNKVTEKGKDVELRCDPISGHTALYWYRQSLGQGLEFLIYFQGNSAPDKSGLPSDRFSAERTGGSVSTLTIQRTQQEDSAVYLCASSPRALAKNIQYFGAGTRLSVL.

This chain uses TRBV20-1 with TRBJ2-5; TRBD1 or TRBD2 may be the D gene (5 bases each). The CDR3 has 14 residues. V gave up 0 bases and J gave up 5 bases, with 13 bases separating them. Germline V CDR1 and CDR2: DFQATT, SNEGSKA (reference sequence). CDR3 bases: TGCAGTGCTAGAGAAACGGGACCGAGGGAGACCCAGTACTTC. Encoded protein: CSARETGPRETQYF.

The rearrangement links TRBV5-1 to TRBJ1-1, with 8 bases lining up with TRBD1. The length of the CDR3 is 16 residues. Trimming took 4 bases from V and 2 from J; bases not matched to a gene: 10. The germline V gene has CDR1 SGHRS and CDR2 YFSETQ. This chain's CDR3 is CASSIDRGFGNTEAFF. The CDR3 region has the DNA TGCGCCAGCAGCATTGACAGGGGATTTGGAAACACTGAAGCTTTCTTT.

The genes are TRBV10-2 and TRBJ1-6; D gene uncertain. Germline CDR1 reads WSHSY; CDR2 reads SAAADI. The CDR3 covers 13 residues. The V end was cut by 6 bases, the J end by 5 bases, with 8 bases between. CDR3 DNA: TGCGCCAGCAGCAGCGACCATAATTCACCCCTCCACTTT. This encodes CASSSDHNSPLHF.

The chain couples TRBV4-2 to TRBJ2-2, with TRBD1 as a possible D gene (6 bases). Germline lookup yields CDR1 LGHNA and CDR2 YNFKEQ. V lost 0 bases, J lost 7 bases, and 9 bases lay in between. The CDR3 length is 14 residues. DNA for the CDR3: TGTGCCAGCAGCCAAGACAGGGGAAACGGGGAGCTGTTTTTT. It encodes CASSQDRGNGELFF.

The J gene is TRBJ2-3, the V gene TRBV6-5; the match to TRBD1 covers 9 bases. V shed 2 bases, J shed 0 bases, and the junction held 6 bases outside the gene matches. Germline CDR1 MNHEY, CDR2 SVGAGI. This CDR3 is built from 17 residues. The chain's CDR3 is CASSYGSGTGSTDTQYF. The CDR3 coding sequence is TGTGCCAGCAGTTACGGCTCCGGGACAGGGAGCACAGATACGCAGTATTTT.

V and J are TRBV28 and TRBJ2-7, with 7 nucleotides matching TRBD1. The germline V gene encodes CDR1 MDHEN and CDR2 SYDVKM. The V segment lost 3 bases and the J segment 9 bases; nucleotides outside the gene matches: 5. The CDR3 has 12 amino acids. The DNA of the CDR3 is TGTGCCAGCAGTTTTTTCCGGGACAGGCAGTACTTC. It translates to CASSFFRDRQYF.

The J gene is TRBJ2-7, the V gene TRBV10-3, with 9 bases aligning to TRBD1. The CDR3 sequence is 14 residues long. Germline CDR1 reads ENHRY; CDR2 reads SYGVKD. J lost 4 bases, V lost 2 bases, and 3 bases had no gene match. CDR3 protein: CAISEGQGPYEQYF. The CDR3 DNA reads TGTGCCATCAGTGAGGGACAGGGGCCTTACGAGCAGTACTTC.

The chain joins TRBV15 to TRBJ1-4, with D possibly TRBD1 on 5 matching bases. V was trimmed by 2 bases and J by 5 bases, leaving 9 bases between them. The CDR3 has 14 residues. Per germline, CDR1 LNHNV and CDR2 YYDKDF (reference sequence). CDR3 DNA sequence: TGTGCCACCAGCAGATCGGGGCAGAATGAAAAACTGTTTTTT. This sequence encodes CATSRSGQNEKLFF.

The genes are TRBV10-3 and TRBJ2-6; no clear D gene. Germline lookup yields CDR1 ENHRY and CDR2 SYGVKD. The V gene lost 0 bases and the J gene lost 5 bases, with 11 bases spanning the gap. This CDR3 has 16 residues. The CDR3, as DNA: TGTGCCATCAGTGAGTCGTCATCCGAGAGGGCCAACGTCCTGACTTTC. The encoded protein is CAISESSSERANVLTF.

The chain is built from TRBV7-2 and TRBJ2-4; tentative D call: TRBD1 (6 bases). CDR1 SGHTA and CDR2 FQGNSA come from the germline V gene. V lost 3 bases to trimming and J lost 2 bases, with 14 bases between them. The CDR3 has 16 amino acids. CDR3 loop: CASSFQAGASKNIQYF. The CDR3 coding sequence is TGTGCCAGCAGCTTTCAGGCAGGGGCATCCAAAAACATTCAGTACTTC.

This clonotype was detected a few times. This chain uses TRBV20-1 with TRBJ2-5, with 8 bases aligning to TRBD1. The V gene's germline CDR1 is DFQATT and CDR2 SNEGSKA (reference sequence). The CDR3 spans 16 residues. Unmatched junction bases numbered 7, after V lost 0 bases and J lost 1 base. The CDR3 DNA reads as TGCAGTGCTAGAGATCTGAGTGGACAGGGCCAAGAGACCCAGTACTTC. As protein: CSARDLSGQGQETQYF.